The text below deals with one TCR beta chain. What this receptor recognizes is not known. No clone much larger than this one lies a single base away; base qualities are absent. This entry is derived from a study of blood T cell repertoires in COVID-19 (dated by TCRdb to about 2020). For the wider study: Collaborator samples came from the United States, Italy and Spain and covered acute and convalescent phases of COVID-19. The material from the prospective study consisted of cDNA or gDNA derived from T cells, B-cell-depleted T cells, or PBMCs. Subjects who had been exposed to COVID-19, were actively infected with it, or had recovered from it provided the deeply sampled blood TCRbeta repertoires that made up the dataset. The repertoires were released in a freely available public database meant as a resource for research on the immune response to SARS-CoV-2. Samples came from the ongoing ImmuneRACE study (first 160 participants) plus 1,254 subjects from 6 global collaborators. Nearly every sample came with metadata listing a de-identified subject ID, COVID-19 status, age in years and sex. HLA class I and class II types, where available, came from metadata supplied by the sample provider rather than from assay-based typing.

Each collaborating institution followed its own protocols to collect whole blood in K2EDTA tubes. For TCRbeta analysis, collaborators shipped samples in one of three forms: frozen whole blood, isolated PBMCs, or DNA extracted from either of those sample types. TCRbeta CDR3 regions were amplified from genomic DNA using the immunoSEQ Assay, a bias-controlled multiplex PCR. Concerning the study's data processing: Within the assay, amplification of reference gene primers was used to estimate how many nucleated cells each sample contained. To quantify the absolute abundance of each unique TCRbeta CDR3 rearrangement, sequence reads were collapsed and filtered. For each sample, productive Simpson clonality was calculated as the square root of Simpson's diversity index over productive rearrangements. The source is immuneACCESS, and TCRdb retained only in-frame sequences with V and J called. Part of the clones is not carried over; for the studies checked, unresolved V genes explain less than half of this, and the remainder is unexplained. V and J calls and clone size are as listed in that table; D and trimming were resolved from the DNA. The sample table records around 230,000 clones; 65% to 85% of these occur just once. 8.2% of the sample rests with the top ten.

Findings and caveats that apply to the study as a whole: The quantity of clinical and demographic metadata differed by source and by participant and was supplied without curation.

This receptor was identified in a woman in her forties or fifties with acute or convalescent COVID-19. The sample taken for sequencing was peripheral blood.

The sequence in DNA is TGTGCCAGCAGCTTAGAGATGCAGGGGGCAAGTGGAAACACCATATATTTT. Translation gives CASSLEMQGASGNTIYF. This chain joins TRBV11-2 to TRBJ1-3; TRBD1 agrees with 8 junctional bases. The CDR3, cysteine through phenylalanine, is 17 amino acids long. The CDR3 DNA has 51 bases and is translated from base 1. Trimming accounts for 0 bases at V and 3 bases at J, while the number of junction bases matched to no gene is 7. Based on the germline V gene, the CDR1 and CDR2 sequences are SGHAT and FQNNGV.